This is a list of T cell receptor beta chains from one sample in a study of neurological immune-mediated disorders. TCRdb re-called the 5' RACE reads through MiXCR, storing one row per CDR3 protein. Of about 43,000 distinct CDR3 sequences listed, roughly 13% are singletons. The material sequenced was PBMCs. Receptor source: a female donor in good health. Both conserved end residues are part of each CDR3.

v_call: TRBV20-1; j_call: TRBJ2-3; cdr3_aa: CSARDPRTSGFVDTQYF
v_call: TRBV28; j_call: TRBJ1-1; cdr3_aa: CASSPAGTGVTEAFF
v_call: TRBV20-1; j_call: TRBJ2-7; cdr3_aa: CSARPGQRYEQYF
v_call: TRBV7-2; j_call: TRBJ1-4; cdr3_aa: CASSSNPGQFNEKLFF
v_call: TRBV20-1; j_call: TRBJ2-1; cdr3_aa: CSARDGAGDYNEQFF
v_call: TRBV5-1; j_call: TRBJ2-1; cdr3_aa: CASSLLLAEQFF
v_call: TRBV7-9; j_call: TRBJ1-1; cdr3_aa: CASSIDAEAFF
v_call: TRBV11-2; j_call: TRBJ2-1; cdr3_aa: CASSLVSNEQFF
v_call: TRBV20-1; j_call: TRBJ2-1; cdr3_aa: CSARELAGGGNEQFF
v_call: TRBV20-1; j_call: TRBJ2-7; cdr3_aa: CSATGLAQNEQYF
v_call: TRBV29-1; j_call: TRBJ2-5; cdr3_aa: CSYFQETQYF
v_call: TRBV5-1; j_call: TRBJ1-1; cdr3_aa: CASSFTGVSEAFF
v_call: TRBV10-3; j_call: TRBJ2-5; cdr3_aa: CAISETTQETQYF
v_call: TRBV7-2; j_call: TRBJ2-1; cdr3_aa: CASSQEVWSHSYNEQFF
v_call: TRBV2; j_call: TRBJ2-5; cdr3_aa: CASRDRGRREETQYF
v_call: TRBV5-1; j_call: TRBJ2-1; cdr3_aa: CASSPAGTQTYDEQFF
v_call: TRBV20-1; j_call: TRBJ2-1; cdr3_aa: CSARGPQGRPEQFF
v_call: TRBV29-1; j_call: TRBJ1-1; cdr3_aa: CSVEEGSTEAFF
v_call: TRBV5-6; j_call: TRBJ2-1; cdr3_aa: CASSPISLSGGGSRDEQFF
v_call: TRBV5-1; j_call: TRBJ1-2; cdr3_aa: CASSLGGTTYGYTF
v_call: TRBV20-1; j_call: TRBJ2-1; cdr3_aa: CSAAGTSGGYEQFF
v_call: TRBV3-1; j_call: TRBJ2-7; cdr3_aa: CASSQIGGQLYWQYF
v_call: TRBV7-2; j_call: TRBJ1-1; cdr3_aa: CASSFRHEAFF